This passage covers 26 T cell receptor beta chains from one sample sequenced in a study of T cell responses to AZD1222 COVID-19 vaccine. Clones were read by immunoSEQ multiplex PCR, and TCRdb kept only the in-frame ones, dropping some. The data contain over 110,000 clones, about nine tenths of them singletons. Specimen: peripheral blood, collected 28 days after the second AZD1222 dose. The receptors were sampled from an adult who received the AZD1222 COVID-19 vaccine.

This sequence joins TRBV5-1 and TRBJ1-1, with unresolved D. The CDR3 extends over 12 amino acids. Germline CDR1 reads SGHRS; CDR2 reads YFSETQ. V was cut by 4 bases and J by 7 bases, with 11 bases left in between. The CDR3 DNA reads as TGCGCCAGCAGCCGAGACACCGTTGAAGCTTTCTTT. It encodes CASSRDTVEAFF.

The V and J genes are TRBV7-9 and TRBJ1-5, with unresolved D. The CDR3 has 14 amino acids. Trimming took 1 base from V and 4 from J, leaving 8 bases between them. The germline V gene has CDR1 SEHNR and CDR2 FQNEAQ (reference sequence). The CDR3 here is CASSLGAANQPQHF. CDR3 DNA: TGTGCCAGCAGCTTAGGGGCAGCAAATCAGCCCCAGCATTTT.

This rearrangement joins TRBV7-9 to TRBJ1-2; tentative D call: TRBD1 (6 bases). This CDR3 is built from 13 residues. Looked up from germline, CDR1 is SEHNR and CDR2 is FQNEAQ (reference sequence). The ends were cut back, 5 bases at V and 5 bases at J, with 12 bases in the middle. The CDR3 here is CASSPGQVYGYTF. The CDR3 DNA reads TGTGCCAGCAGCCCGGGACAAGTGTATGGCTACACCTTC.

The CDR3 region has the DNA TGTGCCACCAGTGATAAGCGGGCAGGGGGCTACACCTTC. This gives the protein CATSDKRAGGYTF. The rearrangement joins TRBV24-1 to TRBJ1-2; tentative D call: TRBD1 (5 bases). The ends were cut back, 3 bases at V and 8 bases at J, with 12 bases in the middle. CDR3 size: 13 residues. Germline V CDR1 and CDR2: KGHDR, SFDVKD.

The gene calls are TRBV5-1 and TRBJ2-7; 7 nucleotides align to TRBD2. V was clipped by 4 bases and J by 7 bases; unmatched bases: 17. CDR3 size: 16 residues. Germline CDR1 reads SGHRS; CDR2 reads YFSETQ. For the CDR3, the DNA is TGCGCCAGCAGCCGCCGGGAGGCTAGCGCCGAGGGAGAGCAGTACTTC. This gives the protein CASSRREASAEGEQYF.

This chain connects TRBV5-6 to TRBJ2-7; D not resolved. Germline assignment: CDR1 SGHDT and CDR2 YYEEEE. The CDR3 is 14 amino acids. V lost 0 bases to trimming and J lost 0 bases, with 7 bases between them. DNA of the CDR3: TGTGCCAGCAGCTTGGACGGTTCCTCCTACGAGCAGTACTTC. Its translation is CASSLDGSSYEQYF.

This chain uses TRBV30 with TRBJ2-5, with D hard to call. The ends were cut back, 0 bases at V and 10 bases at J, with 15 bases in the middle. This CDR3 is 13 amino acids long. The germline V gene encodes CDR1 GTSNPN and CDR2 SVGIG (reference sequence). CDR3 nucleotides: TGTGCCTGGAGTGTACATGCTTCGAATGACCAGTACTTC. Its translation is CAWSVHASNDQYF.

The V gene is TRBV6-2 or TRBV6-3, the J gene TRBJ2-6, with D perhaps matching TRBD1 (5 bases). The CDR3 has 18 residues. Per germline, CDR1 MNHEY and CDR2 SVGEGT. V was cut by 4 bases and J by 0 bases, with 16 bases left in between. In DNA form, the CDR3 reads TGTGCCAGCAGTTCTGTCGTGGGGCTAAGCTCTGGGGCCAACGTCCTGACTTTC. Protein sequence: CASSSVVGLSSGANVLTF.

This chain connects TRBV28 to TRBJ2-2; 7 nucleotides agree with TRBD1. This CDR3 contains 15 residues. Germline V gives CDR1 MDHEN, CDR2 SYDVKM. V trimming: 5 bases; J trimming: 6 bases; junction bases outside the gene matches: 9. The CDR3 sequence is CASSKGGAKSGELFF. CDR3 nucleotides: TGTGCCAGCAGTAAAGGGGGCGCAAAATCCGGGGAGCTGTTTTTT.

The chain uses TRBV6-1 and TRBJ2-2; 7 bases are shared with TRBD1. CDR1 and CDR2 (germline): MNHNS, SASEGT. This CDR3 spans 16 amino acids. The J segment lost 6 bases and the V segment lost 2 bases, leaving 9 bases of the junction unmatched. CDR3 amino acids: CASSELPGQLAGELFF. The CDR3 coding sequence is TGTGCCAGCAGTGAATTGCCGGGACAGTTGGCCGGGGAGCTGTTTTTT.

The chain uses TRBV19 and TRBJ2-7; 10 bases are shared with TRBD1. With V trimmed by 8 bases and J by 3 bases, 13 bases remained unmatched. Germline V gene sequence: CDR1 LNHDA, CDR2 SQIVND (reference sequence). The CDR3 covers 16 residues. CDR3 sequence (DNA): TGTGCCAGTTCCCTATCGGACAGGGGGTATATCTACGAGCAGTACGTC. Residues: CASSLSDRGYIYEQYV.

J is TRBJ2-7 and V is TRBV24-1, with D perhaps matching TRBD1 or TRBD2 (5 bases each). This CDR3 region has 16 residues. Trimming shortened V by 3 bases and J by 0 bases, and 14 bases separated the two germline ends. Germline V gene sequence: CDR1 KGHDR, CDR2 SFDVKD. The CDR3 loop is CATSDGGGAGSYEQYF. CDR3 nucleotide sequence: TGTGCCACCAGTGATGGGGGTGGGGCAGGCTCCTACGAGCAGTACTTC.

This clone was seen more than once but under ten times. The chain recombines TRBV7-2 with TRBJ1-4; D perhaps matches TRBD1 (5 bases). Germline V CDR1 and CDR2: SGHTA, FQGNSA. The ends were cut back, 4 bases at V and 7 bases at J, with 16 bases in the middle. The CDR3 consists of 15 residues. The CDR3 DNA reads TGTGCCAGCAGCTCCGGTGCGGGGAGGGGTGAAAAACTGTTTTTT. Translated: CASSSGAGRGEKLFF.

Notes on this clone: A read error may account for a junction end that differs from germline. This chain joins TRBV20-1 and TRBJ2-6, with D possibly being TRBD1 (5 bases). Germline CDR1 reads DFQATT; CDR2 reads SNEGSKA (reference sequence). The CDR3 is 12 residues long. The CDR3 sequence is CSASNAQGPRSF. In DNA, the CDR3 is TGCAGTGCTAGTAACGCCCAGGGCCCGCGGTCTTTC.

The gene calls are TRBV7-9 and TRBJ1-3, with a weak D call TRBD1 (6 bases). V lost 0 bases, J lost 3 bases, and 12 bases lay in between. The CDR3 has 16 amino acids. The germline gives CDR1 SEHNR, CDR2 FQNEAQ (reference sequence). CDR3: CASSLATGARGNTIYF. The CDR3 DNA follows: TGTGCCAGCAGCTTAGCGACAGGCGCGCGTGGAAACACCATATATTTT.

This chain uses TRBV5-4 with TRBJ2-1; D remains unclear. The CDR3 consists of 18 residues. With 2 bases removed from V and 4 bases from J, the gap between germline ends came to 22 bases. Germline assignment: CDR1 SGHNT and CDR2 YYREEE (reference sequence). In nucleotides, the CDR3 is TGTGCCAGCAGCTTTCAATGGTCGGCTACCGGTGTATACAATGAGCAGTTCTTC. Translation: CASSFQWSATGVYNEQFF.

The chain carries TRBV2 and TRBJ1-5, with D possibly being TRBD1 (5 bases). V lost 1 base and J 4 bases, leaving 14 bases between the germline ends. The CDR3 extends over 16 amino acids. CDR1 is SNHLY and CDR2 is FYNNEI in the germline V gene. CDR3 in amino acids: CASSEDRDLRNQPQHF. Written as DNA, the CDR3 is TGTGCCAGCAGTGAAGACCGGGACTTGAGAAATCAGCCCCAGCATTTT.

The chain has TRBV6-2 or TRBV6-3 and TRBJ1-3; D not certain. The V end lost 5 bases, the J end lost 0 bases, and 11 bases lay between the germline ends. The CDR3 is 15 residues long. Germline V lookup: CDR1 MNHEY, CDR2 SVGEGT. This CDR3 is CASSMTRYSGNTIYF. The DNA of the CDR3 is TGTGCCAGCAGTATGACACGATACTCTGGAAACACCATATATTTT.

The chain uses TRBV9 and TRBJ2-7; D may be TRBD2 (6 bases). CDR1 and CDR2 (germline): SGDLS, YYNGEE. V lost 0 bases and J 0 bases, leaving 13 bases between the germline ends. CDR3 length: 16 residues. This CDR3 reads CASSVGVQGGSYEQYF. For the CDR3, the DNA is TGTGCCAGCAGCGTAGGCGTTCAGGGAGGCTCCTACGAGCAGTACTTC.

CDR3 sequence: CASSQDIRGPQHF. CDR3 DNA sequence: TGTGCCAGCAGCCAAGATATTCGGGGGCCCCAGCATTTT. The V and J genes are TRBV3-1 (or the pseudogene TRBV3-2) and TRBJ1-5; D ambiguous. This CDR3 comprises 13 residues. Trimming took off 0 bases at V and 9 bases at J, with 9 bases between the two ends. Germline CDR1 is LGHDT and CDR2 is YNNKEL (reference sequence).

In its sample, this clone was seen once. This rearrangement joins TRBV25-1 to TRBJ1-1, with D possibly TRBD1 on 6 matching bases. This CDR3 is 15 amino acids long. Deletions cut 4 bases from V and 5 bases from J, with 17 bases between. CDR1 and CDR2 from the germline V gene are MGHDK and SYGVNS. The CDR3 loop is CASSVLRGRRTEAFF. CDR3 DNA sequence: TGTGCCAGCAGTGTTCTCAGGGGACGGAGAACTGAAGCTTTCTTT.

This chain connects TRBV7-9 to TRBJ2-3; D possibly corresponds to TRBD2 (5 bases). Germline V gives CDR1 SEHNR, CDR2 FQNEAQ (reference sequence). CDR3 length equals 14 residues. The V and J ends lost 6 bases and 4 bases respectively, with 14 bases between them. The CDR3: CASSLGSVSDTQYF. Here the CDR3 DNA reads TGTGCCAGCAGTCTGGGTAGCGTATCAGATACGCAGTATTTT.

CDR3 DNA: TGTGCCAGCAGTTTGCCACAGTGGGCTTCACCCCTCCACTTT. Protein: CASSLPQWASPLHF. J is TRBJ1-6 and V is TRBV28; D is unclear. The CDR3 covers 14 residues. CDR1 is MDHEN, CDR2 SYDVKM, per germline. Trimming took off 3 bases at V and 9 bases at J, with 12 bases between the two ends.

The gene calls are TRBV3-1 (or the pseudogene TRBV3-2) and TRBJ1-4; 10 nucleotides align to TRBD1. The junction had 10 bases not matched to a gene; V was cut back by 5 bases and J by 10 bases. Germline V gene data show CDR1 as LGHDT and CDR2 as YNNKEL (reference sequence). The CDR3 has 15 residues. The CDR3 protein is CASSYSGTGDGKLFF. As DNA, the CDR3 is TGTGCCAGCAGCTATTCCGGGACAGGGGACGGAAAACTGTTTTTT.

The chain has TRBV2 and TRBJ1-5, with 8 bases fitting TRBD1. The germline gives CDR1 SNHLY, CDR2 FYNNEI. This CDR3 spans 14 amino acids. Unmatched junction bases numbered 8, after V lost 6 bases and J lost 7 bases. The CDR3 here is CASRLGQGTQPQHF. The CDR3 coding sequence is TGTGCCAGCAGATTAGGACAGGGAACCCAGCCCCAGCATTTT.

This rearrangement joins TRBV18 to TRBJ1-1; D remains unclear. V lost 2 bases to trimming and J lost 1 base, with 8 bases between them. The CDR3 contains 14 residues. Germline V gene data show CDR1 as KGHSH and CDR2 as LQKENI. In DNA, the CDR3 is TGTGCCAGCTCACCAATACCCGGGAACACTGAAGCTTTCTTT. It yields the protein CASSPIPGNTEAFF.